A selection of T cell receptor beta chains follows, all from one sample in a study of blood T cell repertoires in COVID-19. Assay: immunoSEQ multiplex PCR; the TCRdb copy retains only in-frame clones and omits some. The sample consists of 150,000 to 170,000 clones, 70% to 90% of them appearing once. The sample was peripheral blood. The receptors derive from a man in his 60s with COVID-19, enrolled during active disease. CDR3s include the opening cysteine and the closing phenylalanine or tryptophan. The order of the fields is clone size, J gene, V gene, D gene, CDR3 protein, CDR3 DNA. The D gene is left open where the match is weak. Rows may omit the clone size; those that give it use once, few, many or a size class.

.	TRBJ1-2	TRBV11-3	.	CASSLVRQGGYTF	TGTGCCAGCAGCTTAGTCCGGCAGGGTGGCTACACCTTC
.	TRBJ1-3	TRBV19	.	CAAGIGRSGNTIYF	TGTGCCGCCGGGATCGGGAGGTCTGGAAACACCATATATTTT
.	TRBJ1-6	TRBV6-6	.	CASSNTGNGSPLHF	TGTGCCAGCAGTAACACAGGGAATGGTTCACCCCTCCACTTT
once	TRBJ2-1	TRBV5-5	TRBD2	CASSRRLAEDYNEQFF	TGTGCCAGCAGCCGGAGACTAGCGGAGGATTACAATGAGCAGTTCTTC
.	TRBJ2-3	TRBV28	.	CASSGTLGLSTDTQYF	TGTGCCAGCAGTGGGACATTGGGGCTTAGCACAGATACGCAGTATTTT
.	TRBJ1-6	TRBV7-9	.	CASRGGSGLNNSPLHF	TGTGCCAGCAGGGGGGGGTCGGGACTTAATAATTCACCCCTCCACTTT
.	TRBJ1-3	TRBV14	.	CASRAGLAPGNTIYF	TGTGCCAGCAGGGCGGGTTTGGCTCCTGGAAACACCATATATTTT
.	TRBJ2-7	TRBV21-1	.	CASSKGDRVFKQYF	TGTGCCAGCAGCAAAGGGGACAGGGTCTTCAAGCAGTACTTC
.	TRBJ1-1	TRBV5-1	.	CASSLGAGGNTEAFF	TGCGCCAGCAGCTTGGGCGCCGGGGGGAACACTGAAGCTTTCTTT
.	TRBJ1-2	TRBV5-5	TRBD1	CASSLDRGRGYTF	TGTGCCAGCAGCTTGGACAGGGGAAGAGGCTACACCTTC
few	TRBJ2-3	TRBV19	TRBD1	CASGMDRVGTDTQYF	TGTGCCAGTGGAATGGACAGGGTTGGCACAGATACGCAGTATTTT
.	TRBJ1-1	TRBV10-3	TRBD1	CAISESDRANTEAFF	TGTGCCATCAGTGAGTCTGACAGGGCGAACACTGAAGCTTTCTTT
.	TRBJ1-2	TRBV7-8	TRBD1	CASKETGSALGGYTF	TGTGCCAGCAAAGAGACAGGGTCGGCTCTTGGTGGCTACACCTTC
.	TRBJ1-5	TRBV6-2/TRBV6-3	.	CASSPMGRGSNQPQHF	TGTGCCAGCAGTCCCATGGGCAGGGGAAGCAATCAGCCCCAGCATTTT
.	TRBJ2-2	TRBV6-6	TRBD2	CASSPPLSGGNTGELFF	TGTGCCAGCAGTCCACCGCTAAGCGGGGGGAACACCGGGGAGCTGTTTTTT
.	TRBJ1-1	TRBV7-8	.	CASSPGQANTEAFF	TGTGCCAGCAGCCCGGGACAAGCAAACACTGAAGCTTTCTTT
.	TRBJ2-2	TRBV7-2	TRBD2	CASSLDSGGLSGELFF	TGTGCCAGCAGCTTAGATAGCGGGGGCCTCAGCGGGGAGCTGTTTTTT
.	TRBJ1-2	TRBV5-6	TRBD1	CASSMDRYYGYTF	TGTGCCAGCAGTATGGACAGGTACTATGGCTACACCTTC
once	TRBJ1-3	TRBV3-1/TRBV3-2	TRBD1	CASSQGDSGNTIYF	TGTGCCAGCAGCCAAGGGGACAGTGGAAACACCATATATTTT
.	TRBJ1-6	TRBV27	TRBD1	CASSFRKGQGKNNSPLHF	TGTGCCAGCAGTTTTCGGAAGGGACAGGGAAAGAATAATTCACCCCTCCACTTT
.	TRBJ1-3	TRBV5-6	TRBD1	CASRATGGKSGNTIYF	TGTGCCAGCAGAGCGACAGGGGGAAAATCCGGAAACACCATATATTTT
.	TRBJ1-1	TRBV18	.	CASLPDSQNTEAFF	TGTGCCAGCTTACCGGACAGTCAGAACACTGAAGCTTTCTTT
.	TRBJ1-2	TRBV13	TRBD1	CASSPGQGAGGYTF	TGTGCCAGCAGCCCCGGACAGGGGGCTGGGGGTTACACCTTC
.	TRBJ2-2	TRBV18	TRBD2	CASSPPGLAGSLGGELFF	TGTGCCAGCTCACCACCCGGACTAGCGGGATCCCTCGGCGGGGAGCTGTTTTTT
.	TRBJ1-3	TRBV4-2	.	CASSPGLAEGNTIYF	TGTGCCAGCAGCCCCGGTTTAGCAGAAGGAAACACCATATATTTT
.	TRBJ1-1	TRBV30	.	CAWSVWGPAGAFF	TGTGCCTGGAGTGTATGGGGGCCGGCGGGAGCTTTCTTT
.	TRBJ2-5	TRBV6-2/TRBV6-3	TRBD1	CASSRGQEETQYF	TGTGCCAGCAGCCGAGGACAGGAAGAGACCCAGTACTTC
.	TRBJ2-1	TRBV7-2	.	CASSLSGADYNEQFF	TGTGCCAGCAGCTTATCTGGGGCAGACTACAATGAGCAGTTCTTC
.	TRBJ1-6	TRBV28	.	CASSFYGGRNSPLHF	TGTGCCAGCAGTTTTTACGGAGGTAGGAATTCACCCCTCCACTTT
.	TRBJ2-7	TRBV4-3	.	CASSQEIQGRDTYEQYF	TGCGCCAGCAGCCAAGAGATCCAGGGGAGGGATACCTACGAGCAGTACTTC
.	TRBJ2-1	TRBV10-2	TRBD2	CASRGDRLAGLYNEQFF	TGCGCCAGCAGGGGCGACAGACTAGCGGGACTCTACAATGAGCAGTTCTTC
.	TRBJ2-7	TRBV5-4	TRBD1	CASSLAGQAYEQYF	TGTGCCAGCAGCTTGGCCGGACAGGCCTACGAGCAGTACTTC